Listed here is a single T cell receptor (beta chain). Its antigen is as yet unknown. The sample belongs to a study of blood T cells in healthy people across ages. The CDR3 has 15 amino acids. J was trimmed by 0 bases and V by 6 bases; bases with no gene match: 3. Germline CDR1 and CDR2: MNHNY and SVGAGI (reference sequence). Study findings and constraints: The study found TCR beta diversity correlated strongly with naive T cell percentage. From one million sequenced T cells, diversity estimates were lower bounds.

Then a second PCR, running roughly 7 to 12 cycles, was carried out with a sample-barcoded 5' primer and a J-beta primer mix. Each CDR3 protein is one row after TCRdb ran MiXCR on the 5' RACE reads. The profile shows some 700,000 distinct CDR3 sequences, 22% of them singletons. The chain combines TRBV6-6 with TRBJ2-3; TRBD2 agrees at 10 bases. The specimen was blood. The clonotype originates from a man aged 65 to 79 in good health. The CDR3 DNA reads TGTGCCAGCAGGCTGACTAGCGGGAGCACAGATACGCAGTATTTT. It codes for CASRLTSGSTDTQYF.